A single sample gave rise to the 32 T cell receptor beta chains below, sequenced in a study of blood T cell repertoires in COVID-19 (dated by TCRdb to 2018 to 2021). To prepare the library, the immunoSEQ multiplex PCR assay was applied. In its TCRdb copy, this immuneACCESS table keeps in-frame sequences only and misses some clones. Where compared with another copy, unresolved V genes explain less than half of these, and the others have no known cause. Within this sample are fewer than 75,000 clones, with about 88% of them counted one time only. In total, the top ten clones hold just over 9% of the sample. Material for sequencing was peripheral blood. All receptors come from a human donor in a cohort sampled during active COVID-19.

The chain is built from TRBV9 and TRBJ2-1, with 7 bases identical to TRBD2. The CDR3 contains 15 residues. Germline V lookup: CDR1 SGDLS, CDR2 YYNGEE. After removal of 0 bases from V and 9 bases from J, the junction contained 9 bases not matched to a gene. CDR3: CASSVVGGSNGEQFF. Here the CDR3 DNA reads TGTGCCAGCAGCGTAGTAGGCGGGAGCAACGGTGAGCAGTTCTTC.

The chain carries TRBV4-3 and TRBJ2-7, with TRBD2 as a possible D gene (6 bases). The V gene's germline CDR1 is LGHNA and CDR2 YSLEER. The V end was cut by 0 bases, the J end by 1 base, with 13 bases between. This CDR3 spans 16 amino acids. In nucleotides, the CDR3 is TGCGCCAGCAGCCAAGATATTCGGGGGAGATCCTACGAGCAGTACTTC. Its protein product is CASSQDIRGRSYEQYF.

The CDR3 protein is CASSNPGQGAEEQYF. In DNA form, the CDR3 reads TGTGCCAGCAGCAATCCGGGACAGGGGGCCGAAGAGCAGTACTTC. This chain links TRBV4-2 with TRBJ2-7; 12 positions match TRBD1. The ends lost 5 bases at V and 7 bases at J; junction bases unmatched: 9. CDR3 length: 15 amino acids. Germline CDR1 is LGHNA and CDR2 is YNFKEQ.

There are a few counts of this clone. The V and J genes are TRBV19 and TRBJ1-2; D remains ambiguous. Between the trimmed V and J ends, which lost 5 bases and 2 bases, there was a span of 9 bases. The germline gives CDR1 LNHDA, CDR2 SQIVND (reference sequence). The CDR3 has 13 amino acids. The CDR3, as DNA: TGTGCCAGTAGTCCAGGTGACAACTATGGCTACACCTTC. Protein: CASSPGDNYGYTF.

A single count supports this clone. The rearrangement joins TRBV5-8 to TRBJ1-3; D possibly corresponds to TRBD1 (5 bases). CDR1 and CDR2 (germline): SGHTS, YDEGEE. This CDR3 contains 16 residues. The V end lost 0 bases, the J end lost 0 bases, and 10 bases lay between the germline ends. CDR3 DNA: TGTGCCAGCAGCTTGGGGACAACATTCTCTGGAAACACCATATATTTT. It is translated as CASSLGTTFSGNTIYF.

The chain is built from TRBV7-9 and TRBJ1-1, with 10 bases matching TRBD1. The CDR3 totals 14 residues. V trimming: 4 bases; J trimming: 12 bases; junction bases outside the gene matches: 11. Germline assignment: CDR1 SEHNR and CDR2 FQNEAQ (reference sequence). The CDR3 DNA follows: TGTGCCAGCAGCTCCCCCGGGGACAGGGGTTCTACTTTCTTT. As protein: CASSSPGDRGSTFF. Supplemented by reference TRBV7-9 and TRBJ1-1, the full variable domain reads DTGVSQNPRHKITKRGQNVTFRCDPISEHNRLYWYRQTLGQGPEFLTYFQNEAQLEKSRLLSDRFSAERPKGSFSTLEIQRTEQGDSAMYLCASSSPGDRGSTFFGQGTRLTVV.

The chain links TRBV7-6 to TRBJ2-5; 7 bases are a match to TRBD2. The junction had 10 bases not matched to a gene; V was cut back by 4 bases and J by 5 bases. The germline V gene has CDR1 SGHVS and CDR2 FNYEAQ. CDR3 size: 15 residues. Written as DNA, the CDR3 is TGTGCCAGCAGCTCCCCACGGGGAGGGAAGGAGACCCAGTACTTC. Translated: CASSSPRGGKETQYF.

V gene TRBV1 combines with J gene TRBJ1-5; the D segment call TRBD1 is taken from the table without a DNA check. TRBV1 is annotated as a pseudogene. The CDR3 consists of 20 residues. The CDR3 bases are TGCACCAGCAGCCAAGACTCCACAGGGGGAGGGGGCTATAGCAATCAGCCCCAGCATTTT. Residues: CTSSQDSTGGGGYSNQPQHF.

J is TRBJ1-5 and V is TRBV6-6; the match to TRBD1 covers 10 bases. The CDR3 has 13 amino acids. CDR1 is MNHNY and CDR2 is SVGAGI in the germline V gene (reference sequence). J was trimmed by 6 bases and V by 7 bases; bases with no gene match: 3. This CDR3 reads CASNRDRGQPQHF. In DNA form, the CDR3 reads TGTGCCAGCAATCGGGACAGGGGTCAGCCCCAGCATTTT.

The chain combines TRBV28 with TRBJ1-6; D ambiguous. Trimming removed 4 bases at V and 10 bases at J, with 17 bases between. The germline gives CDR1 MDHEN, CDR2 SYDVKM. The CDR3 runs to 15 residues. The chain's CDR3 is CASSSQRTSPSPLHF. CDR3 in DNA: TGTGCCAGCAGTTCCCAGCGGACTTCCCCGTCACCCCTCCACTTT.

This sequence joins TRBV27 and TRBJ2-7; 10 bases align to TRBD1. This CDR3 has 15 amino acids. The trim removed 4 bases at V and 5 bases at J, leaving 8 bases unmatched. Germline loops: CDR1 MNHEY, CDR2 SMNVEV (reference sequence). CDR3 residues: CASSSRQTGGDEQYF. CDR3 bases: TGTGCCAGCAGTTCCCGCCAGACAGGGGGCGACGAGCAGTACTTC.

The chain employs TRBV4-3 and TRBJ2-2; tentative D call: TRBD1 (6 bases). The CDR3 length is 17 residues. The germline gives CDR1 LGHNA, CDR2 YSLEER. V lost 0 bases and J lost 3, with 14 bases in between. The CDR3 protein is CASSQDYRALDTGELFF. DNA of the CDR3: TGCGCCAGCAGCCAAGACTACAGGGCTTTGGACACCGGGGAGCTGTTTTTT.

The V gene is TRBV28, the J gene TRBJ1-6; 7 bases align to TRBD1. The CDR3 loop spans 17 amino acids. Germline V gene lookup returns CDR1 MDHEN and CDR2 SYDVKM. J lost 5 bases, V lost 5 bases, and 12 bases had no gene match. This chain's CDR3 is CASSPRFLDRDNSPLHF. The DNA for the CDR3 is TGTGCCAGCAGTCCTAGATTCCTTGACAGGGATAATTCACCCCTCCACTTT.

This chain links TRBV2 with TRBJ1-1; D gene unclear. Germline V gene lookup returns CDR1 SNHLY and CDR2 FYNNEI. With 5 bases removed from V and 10 bases from J, the gap between germline ends came to 17 bases. The length of the CDR3 is 13 residues. DNA for the CDR3: TGTGCCAGCAGTCTAAGAACTGATTCGGGAGCTTTCTTT. It is translated as CASSLRTDSGAFF.

The chain recombines TRBV28 with TRBJ2-3; the D gene is possibly TRBD2 (5 bases). Germline assignment: CDR1 MDHEN and CDR2 SYDVKM. V was cut by 2 bases and J by 2 bases, with 8 bases left in between. The CDR3 is 14 amino acids. Here the CDR3 DNA reads TGTGCCAGCAGTTTAGTGGACTTCACAGATACGCAGTATTTT. Its translation: CASSLVDFTDTQYF.

The J gene is TRBJ2-7, the V gene TRBV10-3; 12 bases are shared with TRBD2. The germline V gene encodes CDR1 ENHRY and CDR2 SYGVKD. Trimming cost V 2 bases and J 5 bases; bases outside gene matches: 7. The CDR3 is 16 residues long. In DNA, the CDR3 is TGTGCCATCAGTGAGAGGCTAGCGGGAGGGACCCACGAGCAGTACTTC. Encoded protein: CAISERLAGGTHEQYF.

CDR3 in amino acids: CASSEIRAGLGEQYF. The CDR3 DNA reads TGTGCCAGCAGTGAAATCCGGGCAGGGCTTGGGGAGCAGTACTTC. The chain has TRBV6-1 and TRBJ2-7; possible D gene TRBD1, 5 bases. V lost 2 bases and J 7 bases, leaving 18 bases between the germline ends. The CDR3 has 15 amino acids. CDR1 MNHNS and CDR2 SASEGT come from the germline V gene.

The rearrangement joins TRBV7-2 to TRBJ2-3; 16 bases are shared with TRBD2. Germline CDR1 and CDR2: SGHTA and FQGNSA. CDR3 size: 15 residues. The trim removed 5 bases at V and 5 bases at J, leaving 1 base unmatched. CDR3 loop: CASSGTSGRGDTQYF. In nucleotides, the CDR3 is TGTGCCAGCAGCGGGACTAGCGGGAGGGGAGATACGCAGTATTTT.

This chain connects TRBV29-1 to TRBJ1-2, with TRBD1 as a possible D gene (5 bases). The CDR3 totals 13 residues. V was shortened by 2 bases and J by 3 bases, with 10 bases between the two germline ends. Germline V gives CDR1 SQVTM, CDR2 ANQGSEA. CDR3 DNA: TGCAGCGTTGAAAATCCCAGGGACTATGGCTACACCTTC. Encoded protein: CSVENPRDYGYTF.

The rearrangement joins TRBV18 to TRBJ2-1, with 11 bases fitting TRBD2. The trim removed 6 bases at V and 12 bases at J, leaving 4 bases unmatched. Per the germline V gene, CDR1 is KGHSH and CDR2 is LQKENI. This CDR3 comprises 12 residues. The CDR3 sequence: CASSETSGTQFF. The CDR3 region has the DNA TGTGCCAGCTCGGAGACTAGCGGGACGCAGTTCTTC.

This chain joins TRBV4-2 and TRBJ2-5; 11 positions agree with TRBD2. This CDR3 is 16 amino acids long. Germline lookup yields CDR1 LGHNA and CDR2 YNFKEQ. The junction had 5 bases not matched to a gene; V was cut back by 4 bases and J by 1 base. The CDR3 sequence: CASSLTSGRPQETQYF. CDR3 coding DNA: TGTGCCAGCAGCCTAACTAGCGGGAGACCCCAAGAGACCCAGTACTTC.

V is TRBV3-1 (or the pseudogene TRBV3-2) and J is TRBJ2-5; D not resolved. The CDR3 extends over 15 amino acids. The V gene's germline CDR1 is LGHDT and CDR2 YNNKEL (reference sequence). Trimming stripped 0 bases from V and 4 bases from J, with 12 bases between. The CDR3 sequence is CASSQDPLGRETQYF. The CDR3 DNA is TGTGCCAGCAGCCAAGATCCCCTAGGAAGAGAGACCCAGTACTTC.

The chain is built from TRBV30 and TRBJ2-2, with 12 bases lining up with TRBD1. There are 16 residues in the CDR3. Germline assignment: CDR1 GTSNPN and CDR2 SVGIG (reference sequence). J gave up 7 bases and V 1 base, and 7 bases lay outside the gene matches. CDR3 sequence reads: CAWSDPGTGGGGELFF. CDR3 nucleotides: TGTGCCTGGAGTGACCCCGGGACAGGGGGCGGCGGGGAGCTGTTTTTT.

CDR3 coding DNA: TGCGCCAGCAGCTCCGGACAGGGCTATACGATCTACAATGAGCAGTTCTTC. Translated: CASSSGQGYTIYNEQFF. This rearrangement joins TRBV10-2 to TRBJ2-1, with 8 bases fitting TRBD1. V shed 6 bases, J shed 3 bases, and the junction held 13 bases outside the gene matches. The CDR3 covers 17 residues. Germline V CDR1 and CDR2: WSHSY, SAAADI.

V gene TRBV7-9 combines with J gene TRBJ1-3, with unresolved D. The V and J ends lost 4 bases and 1 base respectively, with 8 bases between them. CDR3 size: 14 residues. Germline CDR1 reads SEHNR; CDR2 reads FQNEAQ (reference sequence). CDR3 nucleotides: TGTGCCAGCAGCTCACGAGGATCTGGAAACACCATATATTTT. It codes for CASSSRGSGNTIYF. Variable domain in full (rest from reference TRBV7-9 and TRBJ1-3): DTGVSQNPRHKITKRGQNVTFRCDPISEHNRLYWYRQTLGQGPEFLTYFQNEAQLEKSRLLSDRFSAERPKGSFSTLEIQRTEQGDSAMYLCASSSRGSGNTIYFGEGSWLTVV.

This clone was picked up one time. The chain joins TRBV7-9 to TRBJ1-1; 7 bases are a match to TRBD1. Per the germline V gene, CDR1 is SEHNR and CDR2 is FQNEAQ (reference sequence). V was pared by 0 bases and J by 3 bases, with 7 bases of the junction left unmatched. The CDR3 consists of 16 residues. The CDR3 spells CASSLARQGWDTEAFF. CDR3 nucleotides: TGTGCCAGCAGCTTAGCTAGACAGGGCTGGGACACTGAAGCTTTCTTT.

The chain links TRBV28 to TRBJ2-5; 8 bases are shared with TRBD1. The CDR3 is 15 residues long. Germline CDR1 is MDHEN and CDR2 is SYDVKM. With 5 bases clipped from V and 5 bases from J, the junction kept 10 bases outside the gene matches. The CDR3 protein is CASSPRQGAGETQYF. The CDR3 bases are TGTGCCAGCAGTCCGCGTCAGGGGGCCGGGGAGACCCAGTACTTC.

The CDR3 DNA sequence: TGTGCCAGCAGTGCCGAGGCAGGGCGGACTGAAGCTTTCTTT. It is translated as CASSAEAGRTEAFF. This chain links TRBV2 with TRBJ1-1, with D perhaps TRBD1 (5 bases). V was clipped by 4 bases and J by 5 bases, with 14 bases between them. Germline values: CDR1 SNHLY, CDR2 FYNNEI. This CDR3 spans 14 amino acids. Based on the CDR3 plus reference TRBV2 and TRBJ1-1, the full variable domain is EPEVTQTPSHQVTQMGQEVILRCVPISNHLYFYWYRQILGQKVEFLVSFYNNEISEKSEIFDDQFSVERPDGSNFTLKIRSTKLEDSAMYFCASSAEAGRTEAFFGQGTRLTVV.

This chain joins TRBV27 and TRBJ2-3; D perhaps matches TRBD2 (5 bases). Germline lookup yields CDR1 MNHEY and CDR2 SMNVEV (reference sequence). This CDR3 region has 14 residues. V lost 2 bases and J lost 2, with 8 bases in between. The CDR3 sequence: CASSLPDFTDTQYF. The CDR3 coding sequence is TGTGCCAGCAGTTTACCGGACTTCACAGATACGCAGTATTTT.

The chain recombines TRBV27 with TRBJ2-1; D is unresolved. Germline V gene sequence: CDR1 MNHEY, CDR2 SMNVEV (reference sequence). The ends were cut back, 6 bases at V and 7 bases at J, with 4 bases in the middle. The CDR3 extends over 10 amino acids. This CDR3 is CASSQNEQFF. The CDR3 DNA is TGTGCCAGCAGCCAGAATGAGCAGTTCTTC.

The chain couples TRBV6-5 to TRBJ2-7, with TRBD2 matching over 9 bases. Unmatched junction bases numbered 4, after V lost 4 bases and J lost 0 bases. Germline CDR1 is MNHEY and CDR2 is SVGAGI. The CDR3 sequence is 15 residues long. The CDR3 spells CASSSTSGSSYEQYF. CDR3 DNA sequence: TGTGCCAGCAGTTCGACTAGCGGATCCTCCTACGAGCAGTACTTC.

This clone was recorded once. This chain uses TRBV5-1 with TRBJ1-5, with D possibly TRBD1 on 5 matching bases. Germline V gene lookup returns CDR1 SGHRS and CDR2 YFSETQ. V was cut by 1 base and J by 4 bases, with 12 bases left in between. The CDR3 has 15 amino acids. CDR3: CASSLLGGRNQPQHF. CDR3 DNA: TGCGCCAGCAGCTTGTTGGGGGGACGAAATCAGCCCCAGCATTTT. Using reference TRBV5-1 and TRBJ1-5 for the parts outside the CDR3, the full variable domain is KAGVTQTPRYLIKTRGQQVTLSCSPISGHRSVSWYQQTPGQGLQFLFEYFSETQRNKGNFPGRFSGRQFSNSRSEMNVSTLELGDSALYLCASSLLGGRNQPQHFGDGTRLSIL.